Below are 3 T cell receptor beta chains sequenced from a single sample in a study of spatial heterogeneity in lung cancer. TCRdb re-called the 5' RACE reads with MiXCR, one entry per CDR3 protein. The sample shows 6,500 or so distinct CDR3 sequences, around 7% of them seen only once. As for time point: sample taken at primary tumor resection. The sequences come from PBMCs, collected at surgery. These TCRs come from a male donor with early-stage non-small cell lung cancer.

This rearrangement joins TRBV24-1 to TRBJ2-5; TRBD2 might be the D (6 bases). Germline CDR1 reads KGHDR; CDR2 reads SFDVKD. V lost 2 bases and J 7 bases, leaving 16 bases between the germline ends. The CDR3 has 15 amino acids. This chain's CDR3 is CATSDSAGGFTTQYF. The CDR3 DNA follows: TGTGCCACCAGTGATTCGGCTGGGGGGTTCACGACCCAGTACTTC.

This clonotype was recorded many times. The rearrangement joins TRBV28 to TRBJ2-7; 8 positions match TRBD2. The CDR3 sequence is 13 residues long. The V gene's germline CDR1 is MDHEN and CDR2 SYDVKM. J gave up 3 bases and V 6 bases, and 4 bases lay outside the gene matches. The CDR3 protein is CASSRGGSYEQYV. The CDR3, as DNA: TGTGCCAGCAGCCGGGGGGGAAGCTACGAGCAGTACGTC.

This clonotype was observed at least ten times. V is TRBV30 and J is TRBJ2-7; no firm D call. The CDR3 is 12 amino acids. Germline CDR1 reads GTSNPN; CDR2 reads SVGIG (reference sequence). Trimming removed 3 bases at V and 2 bases at J, with 8 bases between. CDR3 sequence: CAWSASTYEQYF. The CDR3 DNA reads as TGTGCCTGGAGCGCCTCCACCTACGAGCAGTACTTC.